Below are 26 T cell receptor beta chains sequenced from a single sample in a study of Graves' ophthalmopathy and Graves' hyperthyroidism. Beta-chain TCR CDR3 regions were amplified from RNA transcripts. First-round RT-PCR with HTBI primers preceded a second-round multiplex PCR. TCRdb reanalysed the multiplex PCR reads using MiXCR and keeps one entry per CDR3 protein. Here the sample spans about 620,000 distinct CDR3 sequences, about a fifth being singletons. What was sequenced was peripheral blood. These receptors all stem from a woman aged 18-30 years with stable Graves' hyperthyroidism. Some clones in this sample may be carry-over from other donors' samples.

This CDR3 is CASSSQPGQVFSGNTIYF. In DNA form, the CDR3 reads TGTGCCAGCAGCTCGCAACCGGGACAGGTATTCTCTGGAAACACCATATATTTT. The genes are TRBV6-2 or TRBV6-3 and TRBJ1-3, with 8 bases that match TRBD1. CDR1 and CDR2 from the germline V gene are MNHEY and SVGEGT. This CDR3 is built from 18 residues. V was clipped by 6 bases and J by 0 bases; unmatched bases: 13.

This clonotype was seen many times. The chain couples TRBV11-2 to TRBJ2-7; possible D gene TRBD2, 5 bases. There are 16 residues in the CDR3. V lost 1 base to trimming and J lost 2 bases, with 15 bases between them. CDR1 SGHAT and CDR2 FQNNGV come from the germline V gene. The CDR3 DNA reads TGTGCCAGCAGCTTAGGATGGCGGGCTGGTGCCTACGAGCAGTACTTC. The encoded protein is CASSLGWRAGAYEQYF.

This clonotype was counted at least ten times. This chain uses TRBV6-2 or TRBV6-3 with TRBJ1-1; D unresolved. CDR1 and CDR2 from the germline V gene are MNHEY and SVGEGT. V was shortened by 8 bases and J by 5 bases, with 18 bases between the two germline ends. The CDR3 consists of 14 residues. CDR3 sequence (DNA): TGTGCCAGCTCTGCCCTGGGGATAAGGACTGAAGCTTTCTTT. This translates into CASSALGIRTEAFF.

Notes on this clonotype: This sequence may be a read error, since a much larger clone differs from it by one base. V usage is TRBV7-3 and J usage is TRBJ1-1; possible D gene TRBD1, 5 bases. Germline CDR1 SGHTA, CDR2 FQGTGA. V was trimmed by 7 bases and J by 3 bases, leaving 12 bases between them. CDR3 size: 13 residues. CDR3: CASNHTGDTEAFF. The CDR3 nucleotides are TGTGCCAGCAACCACACGGGGGACACTGAAGCTTTCTTT.

The sample holds many counts of this clonotype. The chain joins TRBV27 to TRBJ1-2, with 9 bases aligning to TRBD1. This CDR3 spans 14 amino acids. Germline CDR1 and CDR2: MNHEY and SMNVEV (reference sequence). V lost 1 base to trimming and J lost 7 bases; unmatched junction nucleotides: 4. The CDR3 loop reads CASSLFGQGSGYTF. As DNA, the CDR3 is TGTGCCAGCAGTTTATTCGGACAGGGGAGTGGCTACACCTTC.

This clonotype occurred many times. This chain connects TRBV6-5 to TRBJ1-6; 8 bases fit TRBD1. With V trimmed by 0 bases and J by 7 bases, 8 bases remained unmatched. CDR1 MNHEY and CDR2 SVGAGI come from the germline V gene. CDR3 length: 17 amino acids. CDR3 region: CASSYSRQGAGNSPLHF. The CDR3, as DNA: TGTGCCAGCAGTTACTCTAGGCAGGGGGCAGGGAATTCACCCCTCCACTTT.

The chain couples TRBV5-1 to TRBJ2-2; D uncertain. This CDR3 region has 15 residues. With 4 bases removed from V and 2 bases from J, the gap between germline ends came to 12 bases. CDR1 and CDR2 (germline): SGHRS, YFSETQ. The CDR3 here is CASSPRTDNTGELFF. The CDR3 region has the DNA TGCGCCAGCAGCCCCCGGACGGATAACACCGGGGAGCTGTTTTTT.

The rearrangement links TRBV9 to TRBJ2-7, with D maybe TRBD1 (6 bases). V lost 0 bases and J 3 bases, leaving 13 bases between the germline ends. CDR1 is SGDLS, CDR2 YYNGEE, per germline. This CDR3 has 15 amino acids. The CDR3 spells CASSVGTASIYEQYF. The CDR3 DNA is TGTGCCAGCAGCGTAGGGACAGCTAGCATCTACGAGCAGTACTTC.

The chain is built from TRBV4-3 and TRBJ1-1; D is undetermined. V was pared by 1 base and J by 4 bases, with 10 bases between. The length of the CDR3 is 14 residues. Germline CDR1 reads LGHNA; CDR2 reads YSLEER. The chain's CDR3 is CASSQVLWGTEAFF. CDR3 DNA: TGCGCCAGCAGCCAAGTTTTATGGGGCACTGAAGCTTTCTTT.

The table lists this clonotype with many counts. This chain connects TRBV28 to TRBJ2-7, with 9 bases lining up with TRBD2. The germline gives CDR1 MDHEN, CDR2 SYDVKM. This CDR3 comprises 16 residues. V gave up 1 base and J gave up 1 base; unmatched junction bases: 5. CDR3 sequence: CASSLSASGDSYEQYF. The CDR3 DNA is TGTGCCAGCAGTTTATCGGCTAGCGGGGATTCCTACGAGCAGTACTTC.

V is TRBV6-1 and J is TRBJ1-3; maybe TRBD1 (6 bases). This CDR3 is 15 amino acids long. From germline, CDR1 is MNHNS and CDR2 SASEGT. V lost 3 bases and J 0 bases, leaving 9 bases between the germline ends. In nucleotides, the CDR3 is TGTGCCAGCAGTGATACAGGGAGCTCTGGAAACACCATATATTTT. Protein sequence: CASSDTGSSGNTIYF.

This sequence joins TRBV24-1 and TRBJ2-5; D uncertain. Germline-derived CDR1 and CDR2 are KGHDR and SFDVKD. The CDR3 extends over 13 amino acids. V was shortened by 4 bases and J by 9 bases, with 14 bases between the two germline ends. The CDR3 DNA sequence: TGTGCCACCAGTGACCCTCACTTGGCGGCCCAGTACTTC. Translated, it gives CATSDPHLAAQYF.

A single count supports this clonotype. The rearrangement joins TRBV12-3 or TRBV12-4 to TRBJ2-7; TRBD2 might be the D (5 bases). Trimming left V 8 bases short and J 2 bases short, with 16 bases between. There are 14 residues in the CDR3. The CDR3 DNA sequence: TGTGCCAGCTCCTACGCGGGCAGGACCTACGAGCAGTACTTC. Translated, it gives CASSYAGRTYEQYF.

Many counts were recorded for this clonotype. The gene calls are TRBV19 and TRBJ1-2; possible D gene TRBD1, 6 bases. The V end lost 6 bases, the J end lost 8 bases, and 16 bases lay between the germline ends. This CDR3 has 13 amino acids. Germline values: CDR1 LNHDA, CDR2 SQIVND (reference sequence). The CDR3 nucleotides read TGTGCCAGTAGCCCGGACAGATCGGGAGGCTACACCTTC. Amino acid sequence: CASSPDRSGGYTF.

Ten or more counts support this clonotype. The CDR3 nucleotides read TGTGCCAGCAGCTTACAGGGTCAGCAGTACTTC. Its protein product is CASSLQGQQYF. The chain employs TRBV7-8 and TRBJ2-7, with D possibly matching TRBD1 (5 bases). The V end was cut by 2 bases, the J end by 8 bases, with 7 bases between. This CDR3 region has 11 residues. Germline CDR1 SGHVS, CDR2 FQNEAQ.

The CDR3 DNA follows: TGTGCCAGCAGCCCCGGACTAGCGGGGAACAATGAGCAGTTCTTC. Translating it yields CASSPGLAGNNEQFF. The chain uses TRBV12-3 or TRBV12-4 and TRBJ2-1; 12 bases align to TRBD2. The CDR3 runs to 15 residues. Trimming at V came to 6 bases and at J to 5 bases, leaving 5 bases not matched to a gene.

This chain connects TRBV6-2 or TRBV6-3 to TRBJ2-2; D unresolved. The V end lost 2 bases, the J end lost 7 bases, and 8 bases lay between the germline ends. Germline V gives CDR1 MNHEY, CDR2 SVGEGT. The CDR3 runs 13 residues. CDR3 protein: CASSYRLIGELFF. The CDR3 DNA sequence: TGTGCCAGCAGTTACCGTTTGATCGGGGAGCTGTTTTTT.

This chain uses TRBV7-9 with TRBJ1-2; D ambiguous. CDR1 and CDR2 from the germline V gene are SEHNR and FQNEAQ (reference sequence). The CDR3 is 13 residues long. V was clipped by 1 base and J by 4 bases, with 7 bases between them. CDR3 sequence: CASSLGNGYGYTF. The DNA of the CDR3 is TGTGCCAGCAGCTTAGGGAATGGCTATGGCTACACCTTC. Full variable domain (remainder filled in from reference TRBV7-9 and TRBJ1-2): DTGVSQNPRHKITKRGQNVTFRCDPISEHNRLYWYRQTLGQGPEFLTYFQNEAQLEKSRLLSDRFSAERPKGSFSTLEIQRTEQGDSAMYLCASSLGNGYGYTFGSGTRLTVV.

In this sample, this clonotype turned up many times. The chain is built from TRBV6-1 and TRBJ2-6; D uncertain. The CDR3 has 11 amino acids. The V gene lost 7 bases and the J gene lost 4 bases, with 2 bases spanning the gap. Per the germline V gene, CDR1 is MNHNS and CDR2 is SASEGT. The CDR3: CASKGANVLTF. The CDR3 DNA follows: TGTGCCAGCAAAGGGGCCAACGTCCTGACTTTC.

This chain links TRBV12-3 or TRBV12-4 with TRBJ1-1; TRBD1 is a possible D gene (6 bases). The V end lost 10 bases, the J end lost 0 bases, and 12 bases lay between the germline ends. The CDR3 consists of 13 residues. Here the CDR3 DNA reads TGTGCCACCCGCCGGGACATGAACACTGAAGCTTTCTTT. This sequence encodes CATRRDMNTEAFF.

This clonotype was seen ten or more times. This sequence joins TRBV20-1 and TRBJ2-5; D gene unclear. CDR1 is DFQATT, CDR2 SNEGSKA, per germline (reference sequence). The CDR3 is 12 amino acids. Trimming stripped 0 bases from V and 5 bases from J, with 7 bases between. CDR3 DNA: TGCAGTGCTAGAGAATCGTATGAGACCCAGTACTTC. It is translated as CSARESYETQYF.

V is TRBV30 and J is TRBJ1-5; D perhaps matches TRBD1 (5 bases). Trimming removed 6 bases from V and 5 bases from J, with 14 bases in between. Germline CDR1 is GTSNPN and CDR2 is SVGIG (reference sequence). The CDR3 has 13 residues. CDR3 protein: CACSRGSDQPQHF. DNA for the CDR3: TGTGCCTGTTCTAGGGGATCGGATCAGCCCCAGCATTTT.

V is TRBV6-1 and J is TRBJ2-7; 7 bases are shared with TRBD1. The germline CDR1 and CDR2 sequences are MNHNS and SASEGT. The CDR3 is 13 amino acids. Trimming took 5 bases from V and 3 from J; bases not matched to a gene: 4. DNA for the CDR3: TGTGCCAGCAGTAGACAGGGCCGCTACGAGCAGTACTTC. Its protein is CASSRQGRYEQYF.

This sequence joins TRBV3-1 and TRBJ2-4; TRBD1 might be the D (5 bases). The CDR3 is 15 amino acids. The germline gives CDR1 LGHDT, CDR2 YNNKEL (reference sequence). Trimming took 0 bases from V and 3 from J, leaving 9 bases between them. CDR3 amino acids: CASSQDLTDKNIQYF. DNA for the CDR3: TGTGCCAGCAGCCAAGATTTGACAGACAAAAACATTCAGTACTTC.

The chain couples TRBV30 to TRBJ2-5; 8 bases map to TRBD1. From germline, CDR1 is GTSNPN and CDR2 SVGIG (reference sequence). The CDR3 spans 14 residues. J gave up 2 bases and V 0 bases, and 2 bases lay outside the gene matches. The CDR3 sequence is CAWSVGQGQETQYF. Here the CDR3 DNA reads TGTGCCTGGAGTGTAGGACAGGGACAAGAGACCCAGTACTTC. The entire variable domain, with the rest obtained from reference TRBV30 and TRBJ2-5, is as follows: SQTIHQWPATLVQPVGSPLSLECTVEGTSNPNLYWYRQAAGRGLQLLFYSVGIGQISSEVPQNLSASRPQDRQFILSSKKLLLSDSGFYLCAWSVGQGQETQYFGPGTRLLVL.

The rearrangement links TRBV2 to TRBJ1-5; 8 bases match TRBD1. CDR3 length equals 14 residues. Germline trimming cut 4 bases from V and 7 bases from J; bases unmatched to any gene: 6. Germline CDR1 SNHLY, CDR2 FYNNEI. The DNA for the CDR3 is TGTGCCAGCAGTGGGTTGCAGGGGGCCCAGCCCCAGCATTTT. Protein product: CASSGLQGAQPQHF.